Listed below are T cell receptor beta chains from one sample, sequenced in a study of blood T cell repertoires in COVID-19. This table comes from immunoSEQ multiplex PCR, and its TCRdb copy is limited to in-frame clones, with some not included. This sample has about 76,000 clones, with more than 90% found just once. Sequencing was done on a sample of peripheral blood. The origin of the receptors is a man aged 50-60 years with acute or convalescent COVID-19. The CDR3 runs from the conserved cysteine through the conserved F or W. The order of the fields is D gene, J gene, V gene, clone size, CDR3 protein, CDR3 DNA. D genes are given only for firm matches. Clone size is not always given. Where it is, it says once, few, many or a class for expanded clones.

D gene: TRBD2; J gene: TRBJ2-1; V gene: TRBV30; clone size: few; CDR3 protein: CAWSLTNSGIHNEQFF; CDR3 DNA: TGTGCCTGGAGCCTAACAAATAGCGGGATTCACAATGAGCAGTTCTTC
D gene: TRBD2; J gene: TRBJ2-7; V gene: TRBV10-1; clone size: few; CDR3 protein: CASSDGTSGRFPLEQYF; CDR3 DNA: TGCGCCAGCAGCGACGGGACTAGCGGGAGATTTCCCCTGGAGCAGTACTTC
D gene: TRBD2; J gene: TRBJ2-2; V gene: TRBV7-2; clone size: NA; CDR3 protein: CASSYRGTSSTGELFF; CDR3 DNA: TGTGCCAGCAGCTATCGCGGGACTAGTAGCACCGGGGAGCTGTTTTTT
D gene: NA; J gene: TRBJ1-1; V gene: TRBV7-2; clone size: NA; CDR3 protein: CASSYPGGFAEAFF; CDR3 DNA: TGTGCCAGCAGCTATCCTGGGGGCTTCGCTGAAGCTTTCTTT
D gene: NA; J gene: TRBJ1-1; V gene: TRBV19; clone size: NA; CDR3 protein: CASNLQGGNTEAFF; CDR3 DNA: TGTGCCAGTAACCTACAGGGTGGGAACACTGAAGCTTTCTTT
D gene: NA; J gene: TRBJ2-3; V gene: TRBV4-1; clone size: NA; CDR3 protein: CASSQGFGRRTDTQYF; CDR3 DNA: TGCGCCAGCAGCCAAGGTTTTGGGAGGCGGACAGATACGCAGTATTTT
D gene: NA; J gene: TRBJ2-1; V gene: TRBV5-1; clone size: NA; CDR3 protein: CASSLDRHEQFF; CDR3 DNA: TGCGCCAGCAGCTTGGACAGGCATGAGCAGTTCTTC
D gene: TRBD2; J gene: TRBJ2-1; V gene: TRBV10-3; clone size: NA; CDR3 protein: CASRKLAGSDGNEQFF; CDR3 DNA: TGTGCCAGCAGAAAGCTAGCGGGATCCGACGGCAATGAGCAGTTCTTC
D gene: TRBD2; J gene: TRBJ2-1; V gene: TRBV5-1; clone size: NA; CDR3 protein: CASSSSKGTSGSLGQFF; CDR3 DNA: TGCGCCAGCAGCTCCTCAAAAGGGACTAGCGGGAGTCTCGGGCAGTTCTTC
D gene: NA; J gene: TRBJ1-2; V gene: TRBV3-1/TRBV3-2; clone size: once; CDR3 protein: CASSRGRGKAFGYTF; CDR3 DNA: TGTGCCAGCAGCCGGGGTCGGGGAAAAGCCTTTGGCTACACCTTC
D gene: TRBD1; J gene: TRBJ2-1; V gene: TRBV11-3; clone size: NA; CDR3 protein: CASSLVPDRGNEQFF; CDR3 DNA: TGTGCCAGCAGCTTAGTGCCGGACAGGGGAAATGAGCAGTTCTTC
D gene: NA; J gene: TRBJ1-1; V gene: TRBV6-5; clone size: NA; CDR3 protein: CASSRRGFTEAFF; CDR3 DNA: TGTGCCAGCAGCCGACGCGGTTTCACTGAAGCTTTCTTT
D gene: NA; J gene: TRBJ2-7; V gene: TRBV5-1; clone size: NA; CDR3 protein: CASSTGTQGYEQYF; CDR3 DNA: TGCGCCAGCAGCACCGGGACCCAGGGGTACGAGCAGTACTTC
D gene: NA; J gene: TRBJ1-1; V gene: TRBV7-9; clone size: NA; CDR3 protein: CASSFRWSNTEAFF; CDR3 DNA: TGTGCCAGCAGCTTTCGGTGGTCGAACACTGAAGCTTTCTTT
D gene: NA; J gene: TRBJ2-5; V gene: TRBV5-1; clone size: NA; CDR3 protein: CASGRGQLQETQYF; CDR3 DNA: TGCGCCAGCGGCCGCGGACAGCTCCAGGAGACCCAGTACTTC
D gene: TRBD1; J gene: TRBJ1-5; V gene: TRBV4-3; clone size: NA; CDR3 protein: CASSQDRGSQPQHF; CDR3 DNA: TGCGCCAGCAGCCAGGACAGGGGGAGTCAGCCCCAGCATTTT
D gene: TRBD2; J gene: TRBJ2-7; V gene: TRBV2; clone size: few; CDR3 protein: CASSEGLAVTYEQYF; CDR3 DNA: TGTGCCAGCAGTGAGGGACTAGCGGTAACCTACGAGCAGTACTTC